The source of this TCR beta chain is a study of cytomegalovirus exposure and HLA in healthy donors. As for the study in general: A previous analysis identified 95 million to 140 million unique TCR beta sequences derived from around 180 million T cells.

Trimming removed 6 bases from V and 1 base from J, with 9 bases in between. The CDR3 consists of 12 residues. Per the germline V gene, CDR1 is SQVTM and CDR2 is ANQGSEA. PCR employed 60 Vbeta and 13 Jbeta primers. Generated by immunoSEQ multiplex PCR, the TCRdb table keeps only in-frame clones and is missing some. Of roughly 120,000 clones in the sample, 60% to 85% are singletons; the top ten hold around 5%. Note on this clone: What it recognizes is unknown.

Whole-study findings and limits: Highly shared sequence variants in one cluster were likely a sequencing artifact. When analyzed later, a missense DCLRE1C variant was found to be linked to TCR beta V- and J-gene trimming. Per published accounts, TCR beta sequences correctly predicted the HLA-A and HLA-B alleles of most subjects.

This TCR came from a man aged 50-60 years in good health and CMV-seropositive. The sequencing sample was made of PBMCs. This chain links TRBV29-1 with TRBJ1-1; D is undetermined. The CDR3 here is CSVRPRNTEAFF. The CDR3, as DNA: TGCAGCGTGAGGCCCCGGAACACTGAAGCTTTCTTT.